What follows describes a single T cell receptor gamma chain. Its specific antigen is unknown. No clone much larger than this one lies a single base away; base qualities are absent. Thymic samples were depleted of alphabeta T cells, then CD3+ TCRVdelta1+ TCRVdelta2- thymocytes were FACS-sorted. The purity of the sorted Vdelta1+ thymocytes fell between roughly 97% and 99.6%. The thymic specimens were obtained from about eight paediatric patients who were undergoing corrective cardiac surgery and ranged in age from roughly 5 days to 15 months. Thymic tissue was dispersed, and mononuclear cells were isolated on a Histopaque-1077 density gradient. The staining antibodies were anti-TCRVdelta1 clone TS8.2, anti-TCRVdelta2 clone B6, anti-CD3 clone HIT3a and anti-TCRalphabeta clone IP26. The data derive from a study of Vδ1+ human thymocytes listed by TCRdb under 2018. Notes on the research overall: As a data resource, the study described the mRNA-level TRG and TRD CDR3 repertoires found in highly purified Vdelta1+ thymocytes taken from young children. The multiplex-based CDR3 amplicon strategy had previously been validated against 5'RACE-based CDR3 amplicon generation methods.

RNA was extracted with the RNeasy mini kit and reverse transcribed using Superscript III. CDR3 amplicons were generated by multiplex PCR with pooled V-gene forward primers and a constant-region reverse primer carrying Illumina adaptor overhangs. After gel purification, the amplicons were indexed with Nextera index primers during approximately 8 additional PCR cycles and then purified using AMPure XP beads. The libraries were sequenced on an Illumina MiSeq using paired-end 250 bp reads, dual indexing and a 20% PhiX spike-in. The original methods were these. Read quality was checked with FastQC, and TRG read pairs were merged using ea-utils fastq-join. Sequences were annotated with IMGT/HighV-QUEST, keeping only productive sequences with unambiguous V-gene assignment; clonotypes were defined by identical CDR3 sequence. VDJtools 1.1.1, tcR 2.2.3, Treemap and vegan Shannon diversity in R 3.4.4 were used for downstream analysis. TCRdb reran clone calling on the public reads with CATT; rows sharing one DNA sequence were then combined. The V and J calls and clone size are TCRdb's, not the authors'. The sample table lists about 36,000 gamma-chain clones, 20% of them with a count of one. The ten largest clonotypes hold about 2% of the sample.

Findings and caveats that apply to the study as a whole: Approximately 19% of thymic TRD sequences were found to be Vdelta2 (and few were Vdelta3) despite high sort purity, in contrast to peripheral blood Vdelta1+ controls. Donors did not cluster by age or sex, so the analyses were not stratified by age or sex. Many TRG clonotypes were shared between donors (up to about 6.9x10^3), whereas TRD repertoires were essentially private (max 116 shared). Because unexpected Vdelta2 sequences could lead to misinterpretation of bulk repertoire data, the authors recommended using highly purified populations and validating at the single-cell level. In contrast to oligoclonal peripheral blood repertoires, thymic TRG and TRD repertoires appeared to be highly polyclonal with Gaussian CDR3 length distributions.

Its CDR3 holds 15 amino acids, cysteine through phenylalanine. Only the CDR3 portion is preserved as DNA: 45 bases, with reading frame beginning at the first base. Per the germline V gene, VENAVY is the CDR1 and YDSYNSRV is the CDR2. Trimming accounts for 5 bases at V and 10 bases at J, while the number of junction bases matched to no gene is 20. The origin of this receptor is a girl under three years old who had congenital heart surgery. The chain uses TRGV8 and TRGJ1 or TRGJ2. The specimen was Vdelta1+ gamma-delta thymocytes from the thymus. According to the study, the label for this sample's cell subset or site signals: FACS-sorted CD3+ TCRalphabeta- TCRVdelta1+ TCRVdelta2- thymocytes. The DNA sequence reads TGTGCCACCTGGGGACGACCTCGACGCATAGGGAAGAAACTCTTT. Translated, this gives CATWGRPRRIGKKLF.